This TCR beta chain comes out of a study of glioma-infiltrating T cells (dated by TCRdb to 2016 to 2017). Context from the whole study: The low-grade gliomas were WHO grade II oligodendrogliomas or astrocytomas, while the glioblastomas were WHO grade IV tumors sampled at initial diagnosis rather than at recurrent diagnosis. To gauge divergence between tissue and blood T-cell populations, every tissue-infiltrating repertoire was compared against the peripheral blood repertoire from the same patient. Three low-grade glioma patients, under ten primary glioblastoma patients and three non-glioma patients contributing non-neoplastic brain tissue were included in the paired cohort. Dexamethasone was administered to glioma patients for six or fewer days before surgery. The sequencing target for blood libraries was 4.5- to 10-fold coverage of roughly one million peripheral T cells. Glioma tissue, non-neoplastic brain tissue and matched peripheral blood mononuclear cells were used as sources from which TCR alpha- and beta-chain repertoires were sequenced.

Immediately after resection, surgical brain or tumor specimens were cryofrozen in liquid nitrogen, and peripheral blood cells were collected at the same time. As for this clonotype: There is no known antigen for this receptor. Base qualities are missing; no much larger clone stands one base away.

General study outcomes and caveats: Only a very small number of CDR3 sequences turned up in both tissue and blood, a result put down to high CDR3 diversity combined with limited sampling. VJ-independent divergence between tissue and blood was below expectation in non-neoplastic patients but above expectation in all gliomas, especially low-grade gliomas. A signature set of shared blood CDR3 motifs marked patients with low tissue-blood divergence and was depleted in highly divergent patients. Group comparisons were based on small numbers of patients: three non-neoplastic, three low-grade glioma and seven to nine glioblastoma patients.

The CDR3 starts with the cysteine, ends with the phenylalanine, and has 12 residues. Only CDR3 DNA remains: 36 bases, in frame from the first base. Trimming at the junction amounts to 5 bases on V and 8 bases on J, and the germline ends lie 12 bases apart. The germline V gene (reference sequence) gives CDR1 as SEHNR and CDR2 as FQNEAQ. The iRepertoire nested amplicon-rescue multiplex PCR (arm-PCR) platform was used to amplify TCR alpha and beta CDR3 regions from RNA. The input for one-step reverse transcription and amplification was about 85-450 ng of tissue mRNA or PBMC total RNA. Following bead purification, Illumina adapters were added by a secondary multiplex PCR, and the libraries were gel-purified between 200 and 400 bp. Libraries carried internal 6-nucleotide barcodes used for demultiplexing. Sequencing of libraries was performed on an Illumina MiSeq with 2x220 or 2x250 nucleotide paired-end reads. Turning to the authors' computational methods: Paired reads were merged with FLASH 1.2.11 and aligned to the GRCh37 human genome with BWA-MEM before extracting TRA and TRB reads. An IMGT-derived reference of cassette sequences and CDR3 motifs, with pseudogenes included, was used for V and J assignment. Reads were translated in three frames, and productive CDR3s were defined as those with a C...FGXG motif and no stop codons. Unique combinations of V-J cassette pair and CDR3 amino acid sequence were defined as clonotypes. Hamming distance filtering was applied to reads, with thresholds set by the sequence error rate of each sample in mapped regions. TCRdb passed the public sequencing reads through fastp at Q25 and MiXCR, retaining productive beta sequences. All rows with the same CDR3 protein become a single entry with the most common DNA and genes. V and J calls and clone size were set by TCRdb, not the authors. For this sample the table gives fewer than 500,000 distinct CDR3 sequences, of which 41% were detected only once. The leading ten clones occupy around 12% of the sample.

This clonotype was obtained from a human donor with low-grade glioma or glioblastoma, undergoing nonglioma brain surgery, or in good health (not recorded which). Sequenced sample: glioma tissue, nonneoplastic brain tissue, or PBMCs (not recorded which). Recombination connected TRBV7-9 to TRBJ1-2; the D gene assignment is ambiguous. The CDR3 protein: CASSPREYGYTF. The nucleotides are TGTGCCAGCAGCCCCCGGGAATACGGCTACACCTTC.